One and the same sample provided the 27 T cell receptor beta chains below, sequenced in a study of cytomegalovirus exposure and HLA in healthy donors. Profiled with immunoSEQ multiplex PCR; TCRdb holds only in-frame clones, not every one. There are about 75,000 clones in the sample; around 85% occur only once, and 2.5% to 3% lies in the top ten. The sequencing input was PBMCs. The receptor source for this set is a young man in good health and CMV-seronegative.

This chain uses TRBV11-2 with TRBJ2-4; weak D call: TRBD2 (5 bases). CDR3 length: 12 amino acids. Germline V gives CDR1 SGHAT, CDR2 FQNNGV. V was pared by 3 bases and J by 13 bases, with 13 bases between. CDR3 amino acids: CASSFDTRRQYF. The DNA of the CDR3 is TGTGCCAGCAGCTTCGACACTCGGAGGCAGTACTTC. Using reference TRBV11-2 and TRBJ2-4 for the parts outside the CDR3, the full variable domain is EAGVAQSPRYKIIEKRQSVAFWCNPISGHATLYWYQQILGQGPKLLIQFQNNGVVDDSQLPKDRFSAERLKGVDSTLKIQPAKLEDSAVYLCASSFDTRRQYFGAGTRLSVL.

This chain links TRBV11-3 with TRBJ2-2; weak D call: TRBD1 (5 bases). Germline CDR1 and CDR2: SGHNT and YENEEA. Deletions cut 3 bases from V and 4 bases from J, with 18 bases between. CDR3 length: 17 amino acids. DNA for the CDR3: TGTGCCAGCAGCTTTTTTCGGGTCGGACATCCCACCGGGGAGCTGTTTTTT. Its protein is CASSFFRVGHPTGELFF. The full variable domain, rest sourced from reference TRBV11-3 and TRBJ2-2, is EAGVVQSPRYKIIEKKQPVAFWCNPISGHNTLYWYLQNLGQGPELLIRYENEEAVDDSQLPKDRFSAERLKGVDSTLKIQPAELGDSAVYLCASSFFRVGHPTGELFFGEGSRLTVL.

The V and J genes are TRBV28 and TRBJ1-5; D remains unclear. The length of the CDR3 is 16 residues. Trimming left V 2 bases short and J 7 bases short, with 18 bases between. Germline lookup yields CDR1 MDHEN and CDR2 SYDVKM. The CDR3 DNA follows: TGTGCCAGCAGTTTAGGGAGGGCCAGGATGAGGCAGCCCCAGCATTTT. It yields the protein CASSLGRARMRQPQHF.

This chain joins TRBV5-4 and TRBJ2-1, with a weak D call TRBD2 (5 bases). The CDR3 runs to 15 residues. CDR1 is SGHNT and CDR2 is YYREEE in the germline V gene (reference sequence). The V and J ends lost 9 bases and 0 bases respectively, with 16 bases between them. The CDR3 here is CATRRTGNSYNEQFF. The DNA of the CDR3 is TGTGCCACCAGAAGGACTGGGAACTCCTACAATGAGCAGTTCTTC.

The CDR3 sequence is CASSQDRIRGQPQHF. The CDR3 bases are TGCGCCAGCAGCCAAGATCGTATAAGGGGACAGCCCCAGCATTTT. The chain combines TRBV4-1 with TRBJ1-5, with D tentatively TRBD1 (5 bases). Per germline, CDR1 MGHRA and CDR2 YSYEKL. The CDR3 runs to 15 residues. Trimming shortened V by 0 bases and J by 7 bases, and 13 bases separated the two germline ends.

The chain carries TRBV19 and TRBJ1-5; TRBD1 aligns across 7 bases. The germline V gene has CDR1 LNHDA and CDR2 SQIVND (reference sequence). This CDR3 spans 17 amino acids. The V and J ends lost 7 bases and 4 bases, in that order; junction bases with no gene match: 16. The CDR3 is CASTRMGGGGYNQPQHF. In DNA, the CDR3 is TGTGCCAGTACTAGAATGGGTGGAGGGGGCTATAATCAGCCCCAGCATTTT. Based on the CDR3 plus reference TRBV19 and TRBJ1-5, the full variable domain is DGGITQSPKYLFRKEGQNVTLSCEQNLNHDAMYWYRQDPGQGLRLIYYSQIVNDFQKGDIAEGYSVSREKKESFPLTVTSAQKNPTAFYLCASTRMGGGGYNQPQHFGDGTRLSIL.

The CDR3 loop reads CASSLGQRYGYTF. In DNA form, the CDR3 reads TGTGCCAGCAGCTTAGGACAACGTTATGGCTACACCTTC. V usage is TRBV7-2 and J usage is TRBJ1-2; D call uncertain. Trimming left V 1 base short and J 5 bases short, with 8 bases between. The CDR3 length is 13 residues. Germline V gene data show CDR1 as SGHTA and CDR2 as FQGNSA.

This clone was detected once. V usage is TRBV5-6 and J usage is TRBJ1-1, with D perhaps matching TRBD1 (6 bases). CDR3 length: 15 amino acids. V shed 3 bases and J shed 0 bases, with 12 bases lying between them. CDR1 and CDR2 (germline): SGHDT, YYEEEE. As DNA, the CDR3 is TGTGCCAGCAGCTACAGCGACAGGATGAACACTGAAGCTTTCTTT. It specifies CASSYSDRMNTEAFF.

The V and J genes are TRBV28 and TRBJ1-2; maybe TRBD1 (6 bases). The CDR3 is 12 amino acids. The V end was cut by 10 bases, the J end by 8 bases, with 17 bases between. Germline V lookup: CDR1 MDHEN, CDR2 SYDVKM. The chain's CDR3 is CATSRTDLGYTF. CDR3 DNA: TGTGCCACCTCGCGGACAGACTTAGGCTACACCTTC.

The CDR3 protein is CASSSQTGSEGYTF. CDR3 coding DNA: TGTGCCAGCAGCTCGCAGACAGGGTCGGAAGGCTACACCTTC. The rearrangement joins TRBV11-3 to TRBJ1-2; 7 bases are a match to TRBD1. The junction had 10 bases not matched to a gene; V was cut back by 4 bases and J by 8 bases. This CDR3 is 14 amino acids long. Germline CDR1 and CDR2: SGHNT and YENEEA.

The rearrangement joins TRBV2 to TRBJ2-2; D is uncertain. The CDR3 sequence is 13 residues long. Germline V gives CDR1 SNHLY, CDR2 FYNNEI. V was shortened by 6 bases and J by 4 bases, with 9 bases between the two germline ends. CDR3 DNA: TGTGCCAGCAGGGCGGAACCCACCGGGGAGCTGTTTTTT. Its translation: CASRAEPTGELFF.

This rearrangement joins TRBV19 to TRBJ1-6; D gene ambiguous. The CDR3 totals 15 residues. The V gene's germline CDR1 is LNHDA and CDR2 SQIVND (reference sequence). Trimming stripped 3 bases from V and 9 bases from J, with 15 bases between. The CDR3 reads CASSIRPPLGSPLHF. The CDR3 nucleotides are TGTGCCAGTAGTATTCGTCCCCCTCTAGGTTCACCCCTCCACTTT.

The CDR3 sequence: CASSPMRSNQPQHF. CDR3 in DNA: TGTGCCAGCTCACCAATGAGAAGCAATCAGCCCCAGCATTTT. This sequence joins TRBV18 and TRBJ1-5; D gene unclear. V dropped 2 bases and J dropped 1 base, with 6 bases sitting between them. Germline CDR1 reads KGHSH; CDR2 reads LQKENI. This CDR3 is built from 14 residues.

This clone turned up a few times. The CDR3 sequence is CASSFEGDYYGYTF. DNA of the CDR3: TGTGCCAGCAGCTTCGAGGGAGACTACTATGGCTACACCTTC. V and J are TRBV5-5 and TRBJ1-2; D unclear. CDR1 is SGHKS and CDR2 is YYEKEE in the germline V gene (reference sequence). Deletions cut 2 bases from V and 3 bases from J, with 11 bases between. The CDR3 consists of 14 residues.

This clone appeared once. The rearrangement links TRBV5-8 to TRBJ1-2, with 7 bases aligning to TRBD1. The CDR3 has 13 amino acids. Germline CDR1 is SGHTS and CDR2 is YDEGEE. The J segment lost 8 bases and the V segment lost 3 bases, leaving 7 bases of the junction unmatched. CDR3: CASSSRDSAGYTF. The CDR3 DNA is TGTGCCAGCAGCTCCCGGGACAGCGCCGGCTACACCTTC.

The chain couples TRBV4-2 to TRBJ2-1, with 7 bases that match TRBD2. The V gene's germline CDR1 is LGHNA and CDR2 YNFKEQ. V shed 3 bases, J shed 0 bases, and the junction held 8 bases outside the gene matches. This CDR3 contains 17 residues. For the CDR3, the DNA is TGTGCCAGCAGCCAGGGGGGGGGTATGAGCTCCTACAATGAGCAGTTCTTC. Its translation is CASSQGGGMSSYNEQFF.

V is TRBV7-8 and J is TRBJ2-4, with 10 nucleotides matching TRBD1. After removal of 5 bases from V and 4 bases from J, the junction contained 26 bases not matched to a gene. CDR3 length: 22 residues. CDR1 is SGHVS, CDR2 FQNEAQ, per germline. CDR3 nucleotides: TGTGCCAGCAGCCCCCATGGCCTAGGGGGCTCGACAGGGGGCGCGAGAAAAAACATTCAGTACTTC. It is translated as CASSPHGLGGSTGGARKNIQYF. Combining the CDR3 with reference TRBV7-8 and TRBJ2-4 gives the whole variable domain GAGVSQSPRYKVAKRGQDVALRCDPISGHVSLFWYQQALGQGPEFLTYFQNEAQLDKSGLPSDRFFAERPEGSVSTLKIQRTQQEDSAVYLCASSPHGLGGSTGGARKNIQYFGAGTRLSVL.

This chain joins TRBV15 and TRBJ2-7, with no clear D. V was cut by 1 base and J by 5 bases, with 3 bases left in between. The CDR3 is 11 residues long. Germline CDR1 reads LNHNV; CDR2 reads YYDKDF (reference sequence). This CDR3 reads CATSRGNEQYF. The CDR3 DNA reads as TGTGCCACCAGCAGAGGTAACGAGCAGTACTTC.

The CDR3 DNA is TGTGCCTGGAGTGTACTCGTACAGGGGCAGCAAAATGAAAAACTGTTTTTT. This translates into CAWSVLVQGQQNEKLFF. V is TRBV30 and J is TRBJ1-4, with 7 bases identical to TRBD1. V was pared by 0 bases and J by 5 bases, with 12 bases of the junction left unmatched. The CDR3 runs 17 residues. Looked up from germline, CDR1 is GTSNPN and CDR2 is SVGIG (reference sequence). The variable domain in full, with the rest retrieved from reference TRBV30 and TRBJ1-4, is SQTIHQWPATLVQPVGSPLSLECTVEGTSNPNLYWYRQAAGRGLQLLFYSVGIGQISSEVPQNLSASRPQDRQFILSSKKLLLSDSGFYLCAWSVLVQGQQNEKLFFGSGTQLSVL.

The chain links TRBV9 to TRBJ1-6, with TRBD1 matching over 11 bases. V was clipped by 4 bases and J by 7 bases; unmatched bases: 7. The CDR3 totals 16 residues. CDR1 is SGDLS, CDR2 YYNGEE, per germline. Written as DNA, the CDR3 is TGTGCCAGCAGCCCTCGGACAGGGGGCGGGAATTCACCCCTCCACTTT. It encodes CASSPRTGGGNSPLHF.

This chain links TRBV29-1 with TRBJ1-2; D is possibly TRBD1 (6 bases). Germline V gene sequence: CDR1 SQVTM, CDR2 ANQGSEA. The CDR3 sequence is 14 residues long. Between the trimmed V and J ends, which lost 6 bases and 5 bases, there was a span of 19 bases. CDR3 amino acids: CSVQLTDRAYGYTF. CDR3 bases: TGCAGCGTCCAACTGACGGACAGAGCTTATGGCTACACCTTC.

The CDR3 DNA sequence: TGCAGCGTTATTTTGGGGGGATCGGGGGAGCTGTTTTTT. As protein: CSVILGGSGELFF. This chain uses TRBV29-1 with TRBJ2-2, with D possibly TRBD2 on 6 matching bases. CDR1 is SQVTM, CDR2 ANQGSEA, per germline. This CDR3 is built from 13 residues. V shed 5 bases and J shed 8 bases, with 15 bases lying between them.

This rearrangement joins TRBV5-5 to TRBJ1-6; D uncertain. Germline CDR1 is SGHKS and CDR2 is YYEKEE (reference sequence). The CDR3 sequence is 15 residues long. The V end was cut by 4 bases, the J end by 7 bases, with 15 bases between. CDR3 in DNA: TGTGCCAGCAGCCAGAATCAGGTCTGGAATTCACCCCTCCACTTT. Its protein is CASSQNQVWNSPLHF.

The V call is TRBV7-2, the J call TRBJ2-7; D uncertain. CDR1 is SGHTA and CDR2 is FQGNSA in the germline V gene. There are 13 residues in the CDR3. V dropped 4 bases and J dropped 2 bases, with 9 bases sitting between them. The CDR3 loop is CASSSRRAYEQYF. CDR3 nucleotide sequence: TGTGCCAGCAGCTCCCGTCGGGCCTACGAGCAGTACTTC.

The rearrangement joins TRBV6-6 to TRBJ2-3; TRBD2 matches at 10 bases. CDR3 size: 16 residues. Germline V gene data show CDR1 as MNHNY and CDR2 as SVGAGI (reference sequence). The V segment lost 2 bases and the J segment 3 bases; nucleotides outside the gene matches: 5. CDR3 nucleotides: TGTGCCAGCAGTTACCCCCTAGCGGGGGATACAGATACGCAGTATTTT. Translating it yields CASSYPLAGDTDTQYF.

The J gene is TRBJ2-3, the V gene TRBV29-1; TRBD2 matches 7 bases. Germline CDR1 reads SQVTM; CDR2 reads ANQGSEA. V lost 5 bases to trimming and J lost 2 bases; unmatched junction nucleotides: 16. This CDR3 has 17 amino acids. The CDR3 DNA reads TGCAGCGTTAACAGCCCGCGGGAGACATGGGTCACAGATACGCAGTATTTT. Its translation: CSVNSPRETWVTDTQYF.

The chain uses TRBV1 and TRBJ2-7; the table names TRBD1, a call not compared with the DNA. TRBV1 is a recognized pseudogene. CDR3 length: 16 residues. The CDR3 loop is CTSSQRQDRIGYEQYF. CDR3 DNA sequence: TGCACCAGCAGCCAACGTCAGGACAGGATTGGCTACGAGCAGTACTTC.